One sample yielded the 25 T cell receptor beta chains listed below, sequenced in a study of blood T cell repertoires in COVID-19 (dated by TCRdb to 2020 to 2022). Preparation of the library involved the immunoSEQ multiplex PCR assay. What TCRdb holds here is the immuneACCESS table cut down to in-frame rearrangements. Part of the clones is not present; checked against another copy, under half of the missing clones reflect an unresolved V gene, and the others are unexplained. For this sample the table gives under 130,000 clones, of which 87% were detected only once. Just over 3% of the sample lies in the top ten. The sequenced material came from peripheral blood. The receptors were gathered from a man over 45 in a cohort sampled during active COVID-19.

In its sample, this clone was seen many times. The chain carries TRBV7-2 and TRBJ1-3; D is unclear. This CDR3 comprises 16 residues. From germline, CDR1 is SGHTA and CDR2 FQGNSA. V was clipped by 5 bases and J by 0 bases, with 14 bases between them. The CDR3 DNA sequence: TGTGCCAGCAGCAATGAGTTGGTATACTCTGGAAACACCATATATTTT. As protein: CASSNELVYSGNTIYF.

The rearrangement links TRBV11-3 to TRBJ2-2; D unclear. Looked up from germline, CDR1 is SGHNT and CDR2 is YENEEA. V shed 6 bases and J shed 4 bases, with 9 bases lying between them. The CDR3 is 13 amino acids. This CDR3 reads CASSHELTGELFF. CDR3 nucleotide sequence: TGTGCCAGCAGTCACGAACTCACCGGGGAGCTGTTTTTT.

The V call is TRBV11-2, the J call TRBJ2-1; 7 bases match TRBD2. The CDR3 has 16 residues. Germline CDR1 and CDR2: SGHAT and FQNNGV. With V trimmed by 2 bases and J by 1 base, 5 bases remained unmatched. The CDR3 bases are TGTGCCAGCAGCTTAAGTCTAGCGGTTTCCTACAATGAGCAGTTCTTC. Translation gives CASSLSLAVSYNEQFF.

The V gene is TRBV3-1 (or the pseudogene TRBV3-2), the J gene TRBJ1-2; 8 bases agree with TRBD1. The CDR3 has 13 amino acids. Germline V CDR1 and CDR2: LGHDT, YNNKEL (reference sequence). After removal of 7 bases from V and 6 bases from J, the junction contained 7 bases not matched to a gene. CDR3 DNA sequence: TGTGCCAGCACCGGGACAGGTTTTAATGGCTACACCTTC. It is translated as CASTGTGFNGYTF.

V gene TRBV4-1 combines with J gene TRBJ1-2, with 9 bases identical to TRBD1. Germline V gene data show CDR1 as MGHRA and CDR2 as YSYEKL. The CDR3 runs to 18 residues. Trimming cost V 1 base and J 4 bases; bases outside gene matches: 13. The CDR3 DNA reads as TGCGCCAGCAGCCAAGGAGAGGACAGGGGAGGATCTATCTATGGCTACACCTTC. It specifies CASSQGEDRGGSIYGYTF.

The CDR3 DNA is TGTGCCAGTACCCCATGGGGTAGCGGGGGGTCAGATACGCAGTATTTT. Translating it yields CASTPWGSGGSDTQYF. The rearrangement uses TRBV19 and TRBJ2-3, with 10 bases matching TRBD2. In germline, CDR1 is LNHDA, CDR2 SQIVND (reference sequence). Germline trimming cut 7 bases from V and 4 bases from J; bases unmatched to any gene: 11. This CDR3 is built from 16 residues.

The chain combines TRBV4-1 with TRBJ1-1; D ambiguous. Germline V gene lookup returns CDR1 MGHRA and CDR2 YSYEKL. The CDR3 runs to 16 residues. Deletions cut 0 bases from V and 1 base from J, with 12 bases between. The CDR3 sequence is CASSQEEGGKNTEAFF. CDR3 nucleotides: TGCGCCAGCAGCCAAGAAGAAGGAGGGAAGAACACTGAAGCTTTCTTT.

This rearrangement joins TRBV5-1 to TRBJ2-5; weak D call: TRBD1 (7 bases). Germline values: CDR1 SGHRS, CDR2 YFSETQ. The V and J ends lost 2 bases and 2 bases respectively, with 13 bases between them. The CDR3 has 15 amino acids. The CDR3 loop reads CASSFAGQTQETQYF. The CDR3 DNA sequence: TGCGCCAGCAGCTTTGCGGGACAGACACAAGAGACCCAGTACTTC.

The V gene is TRBV28, the J gene TRBJ2-3; TRBD1 matches 10 bases. The CDR3 extends over 16 amino acids. Germline V gene sequence: CDR1 MDHEN, CDR2 SYDVKM. Germline trimming cut 6 bases from V and 4 bases from J; bases unmatched to any gene: 10. The CDR3: CASSEGGQGSADTQYF. The CDR3 DNA reads as TGTGCCAGCAGCGAGGGGGGACAGGGGAGCGCAGATACGCAGTATTTT.

J is TRBJ1-5 and V is TRBV9; D unresolved. CDR1 and CDR2 (germline): SGDLS, YYNGEE. The CDR3 extends over 14 amino acids. V lost 0 bases and J 4 bases, leaving 8 bases between the germline ends. Here the CDR3 reads CASSVGPVNQPQHF. CDR3 in DNA: TGTGCCAGCAGCGTAGGGCCAGTAAATCAGCCCCAGCATTTT.

This clone was detected once. The CDR3 here is CASRSGTGIYEQYV. The CDR3 coding sequence is TGTGCCAGCAGGTCCGGGACAGGGATATACGAGCAGTACGTC. This chain joins TRBV2 and TRBJ2-7; 9 bases are shared with TRBD1. This CDR3 region has 14 residues. Germline CDR1 and CDR2: SNHLY and FYNNEI. V shed 6 bases and J 4 bases; nucleotides not matched to a gene: 7.

The chain is built from TRBV5-5 and TRBJ2-7; 10 nucleotides agree with TRBD1. V dropped 4 bases and J dropped 8; count of bases not matched to a gene: 6. Germline V gives CDR1 SGHKS, CDR2 YYEKEE (reference sequence). This CDR3 region has 13 residues. CDR3: CASSEGTGVKQYF. The CDR3 DNA reads TGTGCCAGCAGCGAAGGGACAGGGGTGAAGCAGTACTTC.

The rearrangement links TRBV11-1 to TRBJ2-2, with a weak D call TRBD1 (6 bases). Germline lookup yields CDR1 SGHAT and CDR2 FQDESV (reference sequence). This CDR3 comprises 13 residues. Trimming removed 6 bases at V and 5 bases at J, with 10 bases between. The CDR3 here is CASSEQGTGELFF. CDR3 in DNA: TGTGCCAGCAGTGAACAGGGAACCGGGGAGCTGTTTTTT.

V usage is TRBV6-6 and J usage is TRBJ2-1, with 13 positions matching TRBD2. With V trimmed by 4 bases and J by 7 bases, 4 bases remained unmatched. Germline-derived CDR1 and CDR2 are MNHNY and SVGAGI (reference sequence). The CDR3 is 15 residues long. CDR3 sequence: CASSSGTSGENEQFF. The CDR3 DNA sequence: TGTGCCAGCAGTTCCGGGACTAGCGGGGAAAATGAGCAGTTCTTC.

The chain links TRBV10-3 to TRBJ1-3; no reliable D call. This CDR3 contains 12 residues. V gave up 3 bases and J gave up 7 bases, with 7 bases separating them. Looked up from germline, CDR1 is ENHRY and CDR2 is SYGVKD. CDR3 residues: CAISDVRNTIYF. CDR3 nucleotide sequence: TGTGCCATCAGTGACGTGCGGAACACCATATATTTT.

This clone was observed a single time. This chain uses TRBV7-2 with TRBJ2-1, with 8 bases lining up with TRBD2. This CDR3 has 14 amino acids. The V gene end was trimmed by 6 bases and the J gene end by 5 bases; junction bases not matched to a gene: 6. In germline, CDR1 is SGHTA, CDR2 FQGNSA. The DNA for the CDR3 is TGTGCCAGCAGAACGGGGGGGACGAACAATGAGCAGTTCTTC. Translation: CASRTGGTNNEQFF.

The genes are TRBV9 and TRBJ2-3; 8 positions match TRBD2. The CDR3 loop spans 15 amino acids. CDR1 and CDR2 (germline): SGDLS, YYNGEE. V trimming: 2 bases; J trimming: 0 bases; junction bases outside the gene matches: 2. DNA for the CDR3: TGTGCCAGCAGCGTGACTAGCGCTAGCACAGATACGCAGTATTTT. It is translated as CASSVTSASTDTQYF.

The chain has TRBV12-5 and TRBJ1-5; D is perhaps TRBD1 (6 bases). The germline V gene encodes CDR1 LGHNT and CDR2 FRNRAP. Trimming took 6 bases from V and 0 from J, leaving 9 bases between them. CDR3 size: 14 residues. The CDR3 sequence is CASGEQGSNQPQHF. The DNA for the CDR3 is TGTGCTAGTGGGGAACAGGGTAGCAATCAGCCCCAGCATTTT.

This clone was counted only a few times. The J gene is TRBJ2-7, the V gene TRBV6-2 or TRBV6-3, with 8 bases identical to TRBD2. This CDR3 contains 14 residues. V gave up 2 bases and J gave up 2 bases; unmatched junction bases: 2. Germline V gene sequence: CDR1 MNHEY, CDR2 SVGEGT. CDR3 sequence: CASSYEAGAYEQYF. The CDR3, as DNA: TGTGCCAGCAGTTACGAAGCGGGGGCCTACGAGCAGTACTTC.

The genes are TRBV2 and TRBJ2-1; TRBD1 might be the D (5 bases). Between the trimmed V and J ends, which lost 3 bases and 9 bases, there was a span of 12 bases. Per germline, CDR1 SNHLY and CDR2 FYNNEI. CDR3 length: 13 amino acids. The CDR3 bases are TGTGCCAGCAGTGAGACAGCGCCGAGTGAGCAGTTCTTC. Translated: CASSETAPSEQFF.

V and J are TRBV21-1 and TRBJ2-1; TRBD2 is the table's D call, not checked against the DNA. TRBV21-1 is flagged as a pseudogene. The CDR3 loop spans 16 amino acids. The CDR3 coding sequence is TGTGCCAGCAGCAAACCCCAGCGGGGGACCTACAATGAGCAGTTCTTC. Protein sequence: CASSKPQRGTYNEQFF.

On this clone: Other DNA sequences in this specimen translate into the identical CDR3. CDR3 bases: TGTGCCAGCAGCTTAGGGCAGGGTAATTCACCCCTCCACTTT. This sequence encodes CASSLGQGNSPLHF. The chain carries TRBV13 and TRBJ1-6; possible D gene TRBD1, 5 bases. The germline V and J ends were trimmed by 0 bases and 6 bases, with 6 bases remaining between them. The length of the CDR3 is 14 residues. Germline CDR1 and CDR2: PRHDT and FYEKMQ (reference sequence).

The rearrangement joins TRBV19 to TRBJ1-1, with a possible D match to TRBD1 (5 bases). This CDR3 has 13 residues. CDR1 LNHDA and CDR2 SQIVND come from the germline V gene (reference sequence). With 5 bases removed from V and 1 base from J, the gap between germline ends came to 8 bases. In nucleotides, the CDR3 is TGTGCCAGTAGTCAGGGAAAGAACACTGAAGCTTTCTTT. Amino acids: CASSQGKNTEAFF. Looking up the rest from reference TRBV19 and TRBJ1-1 gives the full variable domain: DGGITQSPKYLFRKEGQNVTLSCEQNLNHDAMYWYRQDPGQGLRLIYYSQIVNDFQKGDIAEGYSVSREKKESFPLTVTSAQKNPTAFYLCASSQGKNTEAFFGQGTRLTVV.

This clone showed up just a few times. CDR3 nucleotides: TGTGCCAGCAGCTTAGGGCCCTCCTACAATGAGCAGTTCTTC. This encodes CASSLGPSYNEQFF. The rearrangement links TRBV7-8 to TRBJ2-1, with no clear D. There are 14 residues in the CDR3. Germline loops: CDR1 SGHVS, CDR2 FQNEAQ. Trimming left V 1 base short and J 0 bases short, with 4 bases between.

This chain joins TRBV20-1 and TRBJ2-7, with 7 bases fitting TRBD1. This CDR3 has 14 residues. Unmatched junction bases numbered 8, after V lost 3 bases and J lost 3 bases. In germline, CDR1 is DFQATT, CDR2 SNEGSKA (reference sequence). CDR3 residues: CSASSTGVSYEQYF. CDR3 DNA sequence: TGCAGTGCTAGTTCTACAGGGGTGAGCTACGAGCAGTACTTC.